This TCR beta chain was recovered during a study of memory CD4+ T cells and cytomegalovirus serostatus. Notes on the study in general: A US-trained random forest predicted CMV serostatus with median AUC 0.91.

Comments on this clone: Its target is not known.

The sort gate was single viable CD3+CD4+CD8-CD45RO+ cells for memory CD4+ T cells. Repertoires were generated with immunoSEQ multiplex PCR, while TCRdb's copy carries only in-frame clones and drops some. Of roughly 60,000 clones listed, about 81% are singletons. The CDR3 sequence is 14 residues long. The ends lost 7 bases at V and 3 bases at J; junction bases unmatched: 7. Germline V gene lookup returns CDR1 LNHDA and CDR2 SQIVND (reference sequence). The sequence was collected from an adult in good health and CMV-seronegative. The V and J genes are TRBV19 and TRBJ2-3; 7 bases are a match to TRBD1. Source material: memory CD4+ T cells from blood. DNA for the CDR3: TGTGCCAGTACTGTGACAGGGCTGACAGATACGCAGTATTTT. It codes for CASTVTGLTDTQYF.